The rows below give T cell receptor beta chains drawn from one sample of a study of metastatic and nonmetastatic thyroid tumors. TCRdb reprocessed the PCR reads using MiXCR. The table includes about 93,000 clones, about an eighth detected once. Specimen: blood. All receptors come from a female donor with papillary thyroid cancer or a benign thyroid nodule (not recorded which). Some clones in this sample may be carry-over from other donors' samples. Each CDR3 is given with its conserved first and last residue. The order of the fields is CDR3 DNA, CDR3 protein, J gene, V gene, CDR3 length, D gene, clone size. The D gene is left open where the match is weak. Expanded clones get a size class; other rows say once, few or many, or leave the size out.

cdr3_nt: TGTGCCAGCACTGACGGAGGGCCAAAGCAGTACTTC; cdr3_aa: CASTDGGPKQYF; j_call: TRBJ2-7; v_call: TRBV6-1; cdr3_length: 12; d_call: NA; clone_size: many
cdr3_nt: TGCAGTGCTCGCGGGAGGGTCTCCTACAATGAGCAGTTCTTC; cdr3_aa: CSARGRVSYNEQFF; j_call: TRBJ2-1; v_call: TRBV20-1; cdr3_length: 14; d_call: TRBD2; clone_size: many
cdr3_nt: TGTGCCAGCAGCCCAAGGACTAGCGGGAGAATTAGGGATGAGCAGTTCTTC; cdr3_aa: CASSPRTSGRIRDEQFF; j_call: TRBJ2-1; v_call: TRBV3-1; cdr3_length: 17; d_call: TRBD2; clone_size: many
cdr3_nt: TGCAGCGTTGAAGGAGGGCTAGGGGCCAACGTCCTGACTTTC; cdr3_aa: CSVEGGLGANVLTF; j_call: TRBJ2-6; v_call: TRBV29-1; cdr3_length: 14; d_call: NA; clone_size: many
cdr3_nt: TGTGCCAGCATAAGACAGGGGCCCTCGAACACCGGTGAGCTGTTTTTT; cdr3_aa: CASIRQGPSNTGELFF; j_call: TRBJ2-2; v_call: TRBV27; cdr3_length: 16; d_call: TRBD1; clone_size: few
cdr3_nt: TGTGCCAGCAGTTTGAGCAGGGGTAATTCACCCCTCCACTTT; cdr3_aa: CASSLSRGNSPLHF; j_call: TRBJ1-6; v_call: TRBV6-1; cdr3_length: 14; d_call: NA; clone_size: few
cdr3_nt: TGTGCCAGCAGCTTAGGAGCACTAGCGGGAGGCCATGGAGAGACCCAGTACTTC; cdr3_aa: CASSLGALAGGHGETQYF; j_call: TRBJ2-5; v_call: TRBV11-1; cdr3_length: 18; d_call: TRBD2; clone_size: many
cdr3_nt: TGTGCCAGCAGCCCCGAATCCGGGGAGCTGTTTTTT; cdr3_aa: CASSPESGELFF; j_call: TRBJ2-2; v_call: TRBV7-9; cdr3_length: 12; d_call: NA; clone_size: many
cdr3_nt: TGTGCCAGCAGTCCCGGGACCGCACAACAGCCCCAGCATTTT; cdr3_aa: CASSPGTAQQPQHF; j_call: TRBJ1-5; v_call: TRBV2; cdr3_length: 14; d_call: NA; clone_size: many
cdr3_nt: TGTGCCAGTAGTACCCCGAGGACCGGGGAGCTGTTTTTT; cdr3_aa: CASSTPRTGELFF; j_call: TRBJ2-2; v_call: TRBV19; cdr3_length: 13; d_call: NA; clone_size: many
cdr3_nt: TGCAGTGCTAGCGGGATCCAAGAGACCCAGTACTTC; cdr3_aa: CSASGIQETQYF; j_call: TRBJ2-5; v_call: TRBV20-1; cdr3_length: 12; d_call: NA; clone_size: many
cdr3_nt: TGTGCCAGCAGTTACTCGGGACAGGTCTACGAGCAGTACTTC; cdr3_aa: CASSYSGQVYEQYF; j_call: TRBJ2-7; v_call: TRBV6-2/TRBV6-3; cdr3_length: 14; d_call: TRBD1; clone_size: many
cdr3_nt: TGTGCCAGTGCTCCGAACACCGGGGAGCTGTTTTTT; cdr3_aa: CASAPNTGELFF; j_call: TRBJ2-2; v_call: TRBV6-2/TRBV6-3; cdr3_length: 12; d_call: NA; clone_size: many
cdr3_nt: TGTGCCAGCAGGCAGACAGGGCCCGGGCAGCCCCAGCATTTT; cdr3_aa: CASRQTGPGQPQHF; j_call: TRBJ1-5; v_call: TRBV6-1; cdr3_length: 14; d_call: TRBD1; clone_size: many
cdr3_nt: TGCAGTGCTAGAGGGCCGGGACAGGGGCCGAATTCACCCCTCCACTTT; cdr3_aa: CSARGPGQGPNSPLHF; j_call: TRBJ1-6; v_call: TRBV20-1; cdr3_length: 16; d_call: TRBD1; clone_size: NA
cdr3_nt: TGTGCCATCAGTGAGTCAGGGCCAGGGGGATATTACGAGCAGTACTTC; cdr3_aa: CAISESGPGGYYEQYF; j_call: TRBJ2-7; v_call: TRBV10-3; cdr3_length: 16; d_call: TRBD1; clone_size: many
cdr3_nt: TGCAGTGCTAGAGATTACAGGGGGCGCGACTATGGGCAGTACTTC; cdr3_aa: CSARDYRGRDYGQYF; j_call: TRBJ2-7; v_call: TRBV20-1; cdr3_length: 15; d_call: TRBD1; clone_size: many
cdr3_nt: TGTGCCACTCGGGGGGGGACCCTCGAAATCTATGGCTACACCTTC; cdr3_aa: CATRGGTLEIYGYTF; j_call: TRBJ1-2; v_call: TRBV5-4; cdr3_length: 15; d_call: NA; clone_size: many
cdr3_nt: TGTGCCAGCAGCCGTGGACTAGCGGGAGGCCTCGCTACGCAGTATTTT; cdr3_aa: CASSRGLAGGLATQYF; j_call: TRBJ2-3; v_call: TRBV11-1; cdr3_length: 16; d_call: TRBD2; clone_size: many
cdr3_nt: TGTGCCTGGAGTAGGGACAGGACAAACACTGAAGCTTTCTTT; cdr3_aa: CAWSRDRTNTEAFF; j_call: TRBJ1-1; v_call: TRBV30; cdr3_length: 14; d_call: TRBD1; clone_size: many
cdr3_nt: TGTGCCAGCAGTTCATACTGGAGTTCCAATGAGCAGTTCTTC; cdr3_aa: CASSSYWSSNEQFF; j_call: TRBJ2-1; v_call: TRBV6-1; cdr3_length: 14; d_call: NA; clone_size: many
cdr3_nt: TGTGCCAGCAGCTACACCGGGACTAGCGGGCCAAATGAGCAGTTCTTC; cdr3_aa: CASSYTGTSGPNEQFF; j_call: TRBJ2-1; v_call: TRBV9; cdr3_length: 16; d_call: TRBD2; clone_size: NA
cdr3_nt: TGCAGTGCTAGAGTCAGCTTGCGCACCGGGGAGCTGTTTTTT; cdr3_aa: CSARVSLRTGELFF; j_call: TRBJ2-2; v_call: TRBV20-1; cdr3_length: 14; d_call: NA; clone_size: many
cdr3_nt: TGTGCCAGCAGTTTTAGCGTTTACGAGCAGTACTTC; cdr3_aa: CASSFSVYEQYF; j_call: TRBJ2-7; v_call: TRBV28; cdr3_length: 12; d_call: NA; clone_size: NA
cdr3_nt: TGCGCCAGCAGCTTGGCCAAGGACGGGCCCTACGAGCAGTACTTC; cdr3_aa: CASSLAKDGPYEQYF; j_call: TRBJ2-7; v_call: TRBV5-1; cdr3_length: 15; d_call: NA; clone_size: many
cdr3_nt: TGTGCCAGCAGCGTAGTTCCCGAGAGTGGAATAGGATCTGGGGCCAACGTCCTGACTTTC; cdr3_aa: CASSVVPESGIGSGANVLTF; j_call: TRBJ2-6; v_call: TRBV9; cdr3_length: 20; d_call: NA; clone_size: many
cdr3_nt: TGTGCCAGCAGCGGATGGGACAGGGAGCCGAATAACTATGGCTACACCTTC; cdr3_aa: CASSGWDREPNNYGYTF; j_call: TRBJ1-2; v_call: TRBV13; cdr3_length: 17; d_call: TRBD1; clone_size: many
cdr3_nt: TGCAGTGCTCCTTCGGAGGGAAAGGGCACCGGGGAGCTGTTTTTT; cdr3_aa: CSAPSEGKGTGELFF; j_call: TRBJ2-2; v_call: TRBV20-1; cdr3_length: 15; d_call: NA; clone_size: many
cdr3_nt: TGTGCCAGCAAATTGACAGGTAGAGGTGGAGATGAGCAGTTCTTC; cdr3_aa: CASKLTGRGGDEQFF; j_call: TRBJ2-1; v_call: TRBV6-2/TRBV6-3; cdr3_length: 15; d_call: NA; clone_size: many
cdr3_nt: TGTGCCAGCAGCCCCCGATCAACCCATAGCACAGATACGCAGTATTTT; cdr3_aa: CASSPRSTHSTDTQYF; j_call: TRBJ2-3; v_call: TRBV4-2; cdr3_length: 16; d_call: NA; clone_size: many
cdr3_nt: TGTGCCAGCAGCTTGGTTTCACTGGGCGCGGGGATCTACGAGCAGTACTTC; cdr3_aa: CASSLVSLGAGIYEQYF; j_call: TRBJ2-7; v_call: TRBV11-1; cdr3_length: 17; d_call: NA; clone_size: many
cdr3_nt: TGTGCCAGCAGCTTAGGGGACAGGGGAGATACGCAGTATTTT; cdr3_aa: CASSLGDRGDTQYF; j_call: TRBJ2-3; v_call: TRBV7-9; cdr3_length: 14; d_call: TRBD1; clone_size: many
cdr3_nt: TGTGCCAGCAGCTTGTTAGGACTAGCGGGAGTGGAACAAGAGACCCAGTACTTC; cdr3_aa: CASSLLGLAGVEQETQYF; j_call: TRBJ2-5; v_call: TRBV11-2; cdr3_length: 18; d_call: TRBD2; clone_size: NA
cdr3_nt: TGTGCCAGCAGCCAAGATATAGGGCCGGGACTAGCGTTCGCGGGGTGGAATGAGCAGTTCTTC; cdr3_aa: CASSQDIGPGLAFAGWNEQFF; j_call: TRBJ2-1; v_call: TRBV14; cdr3_length: 21; d_call: TRBD2; clone_size: few
cdr3_nt: TGTGCCAGCAGCGTAGCTGGGGGGACTAGCCGAGATACGCAGTATTTT; cdr3_aa: CASSVAGGTSRDTQYF; j_call: TRBJ2-3; v_call: TRBV9; cdr3_length: 16; d_call: TRBD2; clone_size: many
cdr3_nt: TGTGCCAGCAGTCTTCGGGGGACTAATGAAAAACTGTTTTTT; cdr3_aa: CASSLRGTNEKLFF; j_call: TRBJ1-4; v_call: TRBV2; cdr3_length: 14; d_call: NA; clone_size: many
cdr3_nt: TGTGCCAGCAGTTACCTAGCGGGAGGTAATAATGAGCAGTTCTTC; cdr3_aa: CASSYLAGGNNEQFF; j_call: TRBJ2-1; v_call: TRBV6-5; cdr3_length: 15; d_call: TRBD2; clone_size: few
cdr3_nt: TGTGCCAGCACCAACACACAACCGAATCAGCCCCAGCATTTT; cdr3_aa: CASTNTQPNQPQHF; j_call: TRBJ1-5; v_call: TRBV6-1; cdr3_length: 14; d_call: NA; clone_size: few
cdr3_nt: TGTGCCAGCACCCTTGCAGGGGGCATTGCCAAAAACATTCAGTACTTC; cdr3_aa: CASTLAGGIAKNIQYF; j_call: TRBJ2-4; v_call: TRBV2; cdr3_length: 16; d_call: TRBD1; clone_size: many
cdr3_nt: TGTGCCAGCAGCTTGTCGGTAGCGGATAATGAGCAGTTCTTC; cdr3_aa: CASSLSVADNEQFF; j_call: TRBJ2-1; v_call: TRBV5-4; cdr3_length: 14; d_call: NA; clone_size: many
cdr3_nt: TGTGCCACCAGGCAGAACTATGGCTACACCTTC; cdr3_aa: CATRQNYGYTF; j_call: TRBJ1-2; v_call: TRBV27; cdr3_length: 11; d_call: NA; clone_size: many
cdr3_nt: TGTGCCAGCAGCTTTACGCATAATGAAAAACTGTTTTTT; cdr3_aa: CASSFTHNEKLFF; j_call: TRBJ1-4; v_call: TRBV11-2; cdr3_length: 13; d_call: NA; clone_size: many
cdr3_nt: TGTGCCAGCAGTCTGACAGGGGGCTCCGAGCAGTACTTC; cdr3_aa: CASSLTGGSEQYF; j_call: TRBJ2-7; v_call: TRBV12-3/TRBV12-4; cdr3_length: 13; d_call: TRBD1; clone_size: many
cdr3_nt: TGTGCCAGCAGTTCGCAACTACTGGCCTACGAGCAGTACTTC; cdr3_aa: CASSSQLLAYEQYF; j_call: TRBJ2-7; v_call: TRBV27; cdr3_length: 14; d_call: NA; clone_size: many
cdr3_nt: TGTGCCCTCTCCCGGGAGGGCTCCTACAATGAGCAGTTCTTC; cdr3_aa: CALSREGSYNEQFF; j_call: TRBJ2-1; v_call: TRBV10-3; cdr3_length: 14; d_call: TRBD2; clone_size: many
cdr3_nt: TGTGCCACCAGCAGAGATCTAGAGAGTGGCTACACCTTC; cdr3_aa: CATSRDLESGYTF; j_call: TRBJ1-2; v_call: TRBV15; cdr3_length: 13; d_call: NA; clone_size: many